These T cell receptor beta chains were read from a single sample in a study of T cell repertoires in cytomegalovirus infection. TCRdb processed the reads anew with MiXCR; each CDR3 protein has one entry. Among roughly 720,000 distinct CDR3 sequences listed, roughly a third were seen once. Material for sequencing was PBMCs. The source is a human donor in good health (CMV status not recorded). Some clones in this sample may be carry-over from other donors' samples. Both conserved end residues are part of each CDR3. Each record gives: D gene, clone size, V gene, J gene, CDR3 DNA, CDR3 protein. D genes are given only for firm matches. Size values are once, few and many counts, or a class for expanded clones, and some rows have none.

d_gene: NA
abundance: NA
v_gene: TRBV6-2/TRBV6-3
j_gene: TRBJ1-2
CDR3nt: TGTGCCAGCGAGGGACCAAGCCTTGGCTACACCTTC
CDR3aa: CASEGPSLGYTF

d_gene: TRBD1
abundance: NA
v_gene: TRBV24-1
j_gene: TRBJ2-1
CDR3nt: TGTGCCACCAGTGGTATGGGACAGGGGATCCCCCTAAATCAAAATGAGCAGTTCTTC
CDR3aa: CATSGMGQGIPLNQNEQFF

d_gene: NA
abundance: NA
v_gene: TRBV20-1
j_gene: TRBJ2-3
CDR3nt: TGCAGTGCTAGTAACCCAGGAGCCCCCACAGATACGCAGTATTTT
CDR3aa: CSASNPGAPTDTQYF

d_gene: NA
abundance: few
v_gene: TRBV7-9
j_gene: TRBJ1-4
CDR3nt: TGTGCCAGCAGCAGGTGGGGGAATCAGGATGAAAAACTGTTTTTT
CDR3aa: CASSRWGNQDEKLFF

d_gene: NA
abundance: many
v_gene: TRBV4-1
j_gene: TRBJ1-3
CDR3nt: TGCGCCAGCAGCCGAGAGAAACCGCTTGGGGGGGGATTCAACCCCGGAAACACCATATATTTT
CDR3aa: CASSREKPLGGGFNPGNTIYF

d_gene: NA
abundance: NA
v_gene: TRBV5-1
j_gene: TRBJ2-3
CDR3nt: TGCGCCAGCAGCTTGGAAGCCTTAGATACGCAGTATTTT
CDR3aa: CASSLEALDTQYF

d_gene: TRBD1
abundance: many
v_gene: TRBV7-2
j_gene: TRBJ1-1
CDR3nt: TGTGCCAGCAGCTTGTACAGGGGGACTGAAGCTTTCTTT
CDR3aa: CASSLYRGTEAFF

d_gene: NA
abundance: many
v_gene: TRBV7-6
j_gene: TRBJ1-4
CDR3nt: TGTGCCAGCAGCCTCCGGGGGGCTTATGAAAAACTGTTTTTT
CDR3aa: CASSLRGAYEKLFF

d_gene: TRBD1
abundance: NA
v_gene: TRBV7-6
j_gene: TRBJ2-3
CDR3nt: TGTTCCAGCATTTTTGGGACAGGGAGGTTAGATACGCATTATTTT
CDR3aa: CSSIFGTGRLDTHYF

d_gene: NA
abundance: NA
v_gene: TRBV5-1
j_gene: TRBJ2-1
CDR3nt: TGCGCCAGCAGCCTGATGGACTTTTACAATGAGCAGTTCTTC
CDR3aa: CASSLMDFYNEQFF

d_gene: NA
abundance: few
v_gene: TRBV6-2/TRBV6-3
j_gene: TRBJ2-3
CDR3nt: TGTGCCAGCAGTTACTCCGCAGACACAGATACGCAGTATTTT
CDR3aa: CASSYSADTDTQYF

d_gene: NA
abundance: NA
v_gene: TRBV11-2
j_gene: TRBJ1-3
CDR3nt: TGTGCCAGCAGCTTAGTGGAGGGAGGCACCATATATTTT
CDR3aa: CASSLVEGGTIYF

d_gene: NA
abundance: few
v_gene: TRBV15
j_gene: TRBJ2-4
CDR3nt: TGTGCCACCAGCACCGGGGTAGCCAAAAACATTCAGTACTTC
CDR3aa: CATSTGVAKNIQYF

d_gene: TRBD2
abundance: NA
v_gene: TRBV28
j_gene: TRBJ2-1
CDR3nt: TGTGCCAGCAATCTAGCGGGGGGCTACAATGAGCAGTTCTTC
CDR3aa: CASNLAGGYNEQFF

d_gene: NA
abundance: NA
v_gene: TRBV30
j_gene: TRBJ2-3
CDR3nt: TGTGCCTGGAGTTTCGGACTCACAGATACGCAGTATTTT
CDR3aa: CAWSFGLTDTQYF

d_gene: NA
abundance: NA
v_gene: TRBV30
j_gene: TRBJ2-7
CDR3nt: TGTGCCTCAACGAGGGGGGACGCAGCCTACGAGCAGTACTTC
CDR3aa: CASTRGDAAYEQYF

d_gene: NA
abundance: few
v_gene: TRBV7-6
j_gene: TRBJ1-3
CDR3nt: TGTGCCAGCAGCTTAGCTCGCCGGTATTCTGGAAACACCATATATTTT
CDR3aa: CASSLARRYSGNTIYF

d_gene: NA
abundance: NA
v_gene: TRBV7-2
j_gene: TRBJ2-7
CDR3nt: TGTGCCAGCAGCTTAGAGGAACTAGGCGGCTACGAGCAGTACTTC
CDR3aa: CASSLEELGGYEQYF

d_gene: NA
abundance: NA
v_gene: TRBV4-2
j_gene: TRBJ2-3
CDR3nt: TGTGCCAGCAGCGGTTTGGGGTTCACAGATACGCAGTATTTT
CDR3aa: CASSGLGFTDTQYF

d_gene: NA
abundance: NA
v_gene: TRBV5-3
j_gene: TRBJ2-7
CDR3nt: TGTGCCAGCAGCTTGCCTCGCCCCGGGCCGCCCTACGAGCAGTACTTC
CDR3aa: CASSLPRPGPPYEQYF

d_gene: NA
abundance: NA
v_gene: TRBV15
j_gene: TRBJ1-5
CDR3nt: TGTGCCACCACCAGACCAGGACGGCGCGTTGGCAATCAGCCCCAGCATTTT
CDR3aa: CATTRPGRRVGNQPQHF

d_gene: TRBD1
abundance: NA
v_gene: TRBV5-4
j_gene: TRBJ1-1
CDR3nt: TGTGCCAGCAGCTTGAAGGGACAGGGGGCGATTACTGAAGCTTTCTTT
CDR3aa: CASSLKGQGAITEAFF